The following is a T cell receptor (beta chain) sequence with its context. The antigen is unknown. These data originate in a study of CD8+ T cells in alopecia areata. General study points: Among the top 100, expanded CD8+ clones, as well as scalp clonality, were significantly decreased by tofacitinib.

Following RNA extraction, reverse transcription yielded cDNA that acted as the sequencing template. Profiling relied on immunoSEQ multiplex PCR, and the TCRdb table lists in-frame clones only, not all of them. The sample shows about 110,000 clones, 84% of them seen only once. Treatment noted: oral pan-JAK inhibitor, 5-10 mg twice daily. The CDR3 extends over 15 amino acids. CDR1 and CDR2 from the germline V gene are SEHNR and FQNEAQ (reference sequence). The ends lost 5 bases at V and 5 bases at J; junction bases unmatched: 12. This receptor was taken from a human donor with alopecia areata. Sequencing used CD8+ T cells sorted from blood, obtained at week 24, from a patient treated with tofacitinib. The chain links TRBV7-9 to TRBJ2-7; TRBD1 agrees at 7 bases. The CDR3 sequence is CASSPWDSESDEQYF. DNA for the CDR3: TGTGCCAGCAGCCCGTGGGACAGCGAATCGGACGAGCAGTACTTC.